This is a list of T cell receptor beta chains from one sample in a study of long-term antiretroviral therapy in people with HIV. The table came from immunoSEQ multiplex PCR; TCRdb's copy has only in-frame clones and leaves some out. The repertoire holds about 26,000 clones, with around 86% as singletons. The specimen comprised unsorted PBMCs, sampled 2.6 to 2.8 years after starting antiretroviral therapy. The receptors derive from a man aged 40-49 years with HIV. Both conserved end residues are part of each CDR3. The D gene is left open where the match is weak. Part of the rows lack a size; the others show once, few, many or a class for expanded clones.

19,TRBV5-1,TRBJ2-2,NA,TRBD2,TGCGCCAGCAGCTCCACCGCGGGACTAGCGGGATTAAACACCGGGGAGCTGTTTTTT,CASSSTAGLAGLNTGELFF
17,TRBV5-4,TRBJ2-2,NA,NA,TGTGCCAGCAGCTCCCGGGCCAGCTATCCGGGGACCGGGGAGCTGTTTTTT,CASSSRASYPGTGELFF
14,TRBV10-3,TRBJ1-1,NA,NA,TGTGCCATCAGTGATAGGGTTGAGGGCACTGAAGCTTTCTTT,CAISDRVEGTEAFF
14,TRBV11-2,TRBJ2-3,NA,NA,TGTGCCAGCCAACCGGGACCCTACACAGATACGCAGTATTTT,CASQPGPYTDTQYF
13,TRBV7-9,TRBJ1-5,NA,NA,TGTGCCAGCAGCCCCGGGGGGAATCAGCCCCAGCATTTT,CASSPGGNQPQHF
15,TRBV5-4,TRBJ2-7,NA,TRBD2,TGTGCCAGCAGCCCGGCTAGCGGGTCCTCCTACGAGCAGTACTTC,CASSPASGSSYEQYF
15,TRBV5-1,TRBJ2-7,NA,NA,TGCGCCAGCAGCTTGGAAGGTACAGGGTTCCGCGAGCAGTACTTC,CASSLEGTGFREQYF
15,TRBV4-3,TRBJ2-7,NA,TRBD2,TGCGCCAGCAGCCAAGGACGGGGGGGCCCTTACGAGCAGTACTTC,CASSQGRGGPYEQYF
19,TRBV11-2,TRBJ2-5,NA,TRBD2,TGTGCCAGCAGCTTAAGGCCCGGGGGCGGCGGGAGGATTGAAGAGACCCAGTACTTC,CASSLRPGGGGRIEETQYF
15,TRBV4-2,TRBJ1-1,NA,NA,TGTGCCAGCAGCCGACATACCACTGAGAACACTGAAGCTTTCTTT,CASSRHTTENTEAFF
17,TRBV30,TRBJ2-6,NA,TRBD1,TGTGCCTGGAGTCGCCGGGACAGGGTACCTGGGGCCAACGTCCTGACTTTC,CAWSRRDRVPGANVLTF
15,TRBV27,TRBJ1-4,NA,NA,TGTGCCAGCAGTTTATCTCCCGGAACTAATGAAAAACTGTTTTTT,CASSLSPGTNEKLFF
16,TRBV6-6,TRBJ2-3,NA,NA,TGTGCCAGCTCTCGGGACGGGGGTAGGAGCACAGATACGCAGTATTTT,CASSRDGGRSTDTQYF
15,TRBV19,TRBJ1-5,NA,NA,TGTGCCAGTAGTATAAGAACAGGGACGGGCCAGCCCCAGCATTTT,CASSIRTGTGQPQHF
17,TRBV28,TRBJ1-1,NA,TRBD1,TGTGCCAGCAGTTTTATCTTGACAGGGGGAATGAACACTGAAGCTTTCTTT,CASSFILTGGMNTEAFF
16,TRBV19,TRBJ2-3,NA,NA,TGTGCCAGTAGTATGGTGATCTCCACTAGCACAGATACGCAGTATTTT,CASSMVISTSTDTQYF
14,TRBV7-2,TRBJ2-7,NA,TRBD1,TGTGCCAGCAGCTTAAGGGGGGACAGGGCGAAGCAGTACTTC,CASSLRGDRAKQYF
13,TRBV2,TRBJ2-7,few,NA,TGTGCCAGCAGTGACAGCAGCTCCTACGAGCAGTACTTC,CASSDSSSYEQYF
15,TRBV30,TRBJ2-4,NA,TRBD2,TGTGCCTGGGGGCAGGGCGGGGGGGCCAAAAACATTCAGTACTTC,CAWGQGGGAKNIQYF
18,TRBV7-9,TRBJ2-7,few,NA,TGTGCCAGCAGCTTACCTCAGGACTTGGGGACCGCTCCCTACGAGCAGTACTTC,CASSLPQDLGTAPYEQYF
14,TRBV2,TRBJ1-5,NA,NA,TGTGCCAGCAGCACAGGACTATACAATCAGCCCCAGCATTTT,CASSTGLYNQPQHF
14,TRBV4-2,TRBJ2-7,NA,TRBD1,TGTGCCAGCAGCAGACGGACAGGAGCCTACGAGCAGTACTTC,CASSRRTGAYEQYF
14,TRBV9,TRBJ2-1,NA,TRBD2,TGTGCCAGCAGCGTCGGACTAGCCCACAATGAGCAGTTCTTC,CASSVGLAHNEQFF
14,TRBV9,TRBJ2-2,once,NA,TGTGCCAGCAGCGTGTTCACGGGGCCCGGGGAGCTGTTTTTT,CASSVFTGPGELFF
17,TRBV7-2,TRBJ2-7,once,NA,TGTGCCAGCAGCTCGAAGAGATCGGGGTCGATAGTCTACGAGCAGTACTTC,CASSSKRSGSIVYEQYF
12,TRBV2,TRBJ1-3,few,NA,TGTGCCAGCTCAGGGGACGGAAACACCATATATTTT,CASSGDGNTIYF
15,TRBV19,TRBJ2-7,NA,NA,TGTGCCAGTAGCCCTTCAGACAGGACAAACAACGAGCAGTACTTC,CASSPSDRTNNEQYF
13,TRBV7-8,TRBJ2-2,NA,NA,TGTGCCAGCAGCCTGACAGTCACCGGGGAGCTGTTTTTT,CASSLTVTGELFF
17,TRBV28,TRBJ1-6,medium-sized,NA,TGTGCCAGCAGTTTCCGGACAGACCTCTACTATAATTCACCCCTCCACTTT,CASSFRTDLYYNSPLHF
16,TRBV7-3,TRBJ2-7,NA,TRBD1,TGTGCCAGCAGCTTCTCCCGGGACAGGGAGTTCCACGAGCAGTACTTC,CASSFSRDREFHEQYF
15,TRBV9,TRBJ2-7,NA,TRBD2,TGTGCCAGCAGCGTAGCGAGCGGGGGGACCTACGAGCAGTACTTC,CASSVASGGTYEQYF
18,TRBV19,TRBJ2-1,NA,TRBD1,TGTGCCAGTACTCCCACCTCCCTTTGGACAGGGTCCTACAATGAGCAGTTCTTC,CASTPTSLWTGSYNEQFF
16,TRBV11-3,TRBJ2-3,NA,NA,TGTGCCAGCAGCTTAGGCGGAGGTGCCAGCACAGATACGCAGTATTTT,CASSLGGGASTDTQYF
15,TRBV11-3,TRBJ2-2,NA,NA,TGTGCCAGCAGCTCCGGGACCCGAGTCACCGGGGAGCTGTTTTTT,CASSSGTRVTGELFF
15,TRBV7-2,TRBJ2-7,NA,NA,TGTGCCAGCAGCTTAGTTGCGGGCAGCTCCTACGAGCAGTACTTC,CASSLVAGSSYEQYF
14,TRBV2,TRBJ1-4,once,TRBD1,TGTGCCACCACCTTGGACAGGGTAAATGAAAAACTGTTTTTT,CATTLDRVNEKLFF
13,TRBV5-1,TRBJ2-5,NA,NA,TGCGCCAGCAGCGTACCGCCTTCGGAGACCCAGTACTTC,CASSVPPSETQYF
15,TRBV9,TRBJ2-3,NA,NA,TGTGCCAGCAGCTCCCTCGGGCAGAGCACAGATACGCAGTATTTT,CASSSLGQSTDTQYF
15,TRBV5-6,TRBJ2-2,NA,TRBD1,TGTGCCAGCAGCTTGGGACAGGGGGCCACCGGGGAGCTGTTTTTT,CASSLGQGATGELFF
14,TRBV19,TRBJ2-7,few,NA,TGTGCCAGTACCCCAAAGGGGACCTTCTTCGAGCAGTACTTC,CASTPKGTFFEQYF
14,TRBV9,TRBJ2-2,NA,NA,TGTGCCAGCAGGCAGATGGGAGGCACCGGGGAGCTGTTTTTT,CASRQMGGTGELFF
16,TRBV7-8,TRBJ1-3,once,NA,TGTGCCAGCAGCTTAGAAACAGCCTTACCCGGAAACACCATATATTTT,CASSLETALPGNTIYF
14,TRBV25-1,TRBJ2-4,NA,TRBD2,TGTGCCAGCAGTGAATCCGCGGGGGGTAACATTCAGTACTTC,CASSESAGGNIQYF
18,TRBV7-9,TRBJ1-2,NA,NA,TGTGCCAGCAAACCCCGGGACGGGTTTTTAGATGCGGACTATGGCTACACCTTC,CASKPRDGFLDADYGYTF
15,TRBV13,TRBJ2-1,once,NA,TGTGCCAGCAGCTTAGGTGGGAGCTCCTACAATGAGCAGTTCTTC,CASSLGGSSYNEQFF
16,TRBV27,TRBJ2-7,NA,TRBD1,TGTGCCAGCAGTTTCGGGGCCGCGACAGGGGCCTACGAGCAGTACTTC,CASSFGAATGAYEQYF
12,TRBV4-2,TRBJ1-6,NA,NA,TGTGCCAGCAGCCACGAGAATTCACCCCTCCACTTT,CASSHENSPLHF
14,TRBV11-2,TRBJ1-1,NA,NA,TGTGCCAGCAGCTTTATACCAGGGGACCCTGAAGCTTTCTTT,CASSFIPGDPEAFF
15,TRBV5-1,TRBJ1-6,NA,NA,TGCGCCAGCAGCCCCGGCAGGGAGAGCGATTCACCCCTCCACTTT,CASSPGRESDSPLHF
16,TRBV5-1,TRBJ2-6,NA,NA,TGCGCCAGCAGCTTCGAAAGAGGGGCTGGGGCCAACGTCCTGACTTTC,CASSFERGAGANVLTF
13,TRBV10-3,TRBJ1-2,NA,NA,TGTGCCATCAGTGAGCCGCAGGGCTCTGGCTACACCTTC,CAISEPQGSGYTF
16,TRBV4-1,TRBJ1-4,NA,NA,TGCGCCAGCAGCCAAGATCCCGACAGGCTGGATGAAAAACTGTTTTTT,CASSQDPDRLDEKLFF
13,TRBV19,TRBJ1-1,NA,TRBD1,TGTGCCAGTAAGCAGGGGGTTAGCACTGAAGCTTTCTTT,CASKQGVSTEAFF
16,TRBV2,TRBJ1-3,NA,TRBD1,TGTGCCAGCAGTAAGAGACAGGGAAGGACTGGAAACACCATATATTTT,CASSKRQGRTGNTIYF
12,TRBV7-9,TRBJ2-1,few,NA,TGTGCCAGCAGCTCAATGACCAATGAGCAGTTCTTC,CASSSMTNEQFF
14,TRBV4-1,TRBJ1-2,NA,NA,TGCGCCAGCAGCCAAGCAGAGGGCGGTTATGGCTACACCTTC,CASSQAEGGYGYTF
14,TRBV5-1,TRBJ2-3,NA,NA,TGCGCCAGCAGCTTGCCTAGCAGCACAGATACGCAGTATTTT,CASSLPSSTDTQYF
12,TRBV7-9,TRBJ2-3,NA,NA,TGTGCCAGCAACCCCCGCTCAGATACGCAGTATTTT,CASNPRSDTQYF